A single sample gave rise to the 28 T cell receptor beta chains below, sequenced in a study of beta chain features in type 1 diabetes. General observations from the study: Shorter TCRB CDR3s, moderately but significantly so, were found in Type 1 diabetes patients in all four CD4+ subsets.

Antigen specificity for these receptors is unknown. Expressed TCRB transcripts were sequenced after all isolated RNA was converted to cDNA. The protocol was immunoSEQ multiplex PCR, while the TCRdb copy is restricted to in-frame clones and leaves out a portion. The sample carries 150,000 to 200,000 clones, over 55% recorded once. Material: naive CD4+ T cells from blood. These receptors all stem from a man aged 30-40 years with type 1 diabetes.

V and J are TRBV5-1 and TRBJ1-5; D remains unclear. The germline gives CDR1 SGHRS, CDR2 YFSETQ. V lost 1 base, J lost 5 bases, and 7 bases lay in between. The CDR3 covers 13 residues. The chain's CDR3 is CASSLNGDQPQHF. Written as DNA, the CDR3 is TGCGCCAGCAGCTTGAATGGAGATCAGCCCCAGCATTTT. Full variable domain (outside the CDR3, taken from reference TRBV5-1 and TRBJ1-5): KAGVTQTPRYLIKTRGQQVTLSCSPISGHRSVSWYQQTPGQGLQFLFEYFSETQRNKGNFPGRFSGRQFSNSRSEMNVSTLELGDSALYLCASSLNGDQPQHFGDGTRLSIL.

This chain connects TRBV10-3 to TRBJ1-4; 7 positions match TRBD1. V was pared by 9 bases and J by 8 bases, with 9 bases of the junction left unmatched. Per the germline V gene, CDR1 is ENHRY and CDR2 is SYGVKD. This CDR3 is built from 13 residues. DNA of the CDR3: TGTGCCATAGCGACAGGGCCGTTGGAAAAACTGTTTTTT. This codes for CAIATGPLEKLFF.

CDR3 protein: CASSVGETDTQYF. Here the CDR3 DNA reads TGTGCCAGCAGCGTAGGAGAAACAGATACGCAGTATTTT. The chain combines TRBV9 with TRBJ2-3; D remains unclear. The CDR3 is 13 residues long. Germline V gives CDR1 SGDLS, CDR2 YYNGEE. Trimming took 0 bases from V and 3 from J, leaving 5 bases between them.

This clone was detected only a few times. The chain has TRBV10-3 and TRBJ2-3; maybe TRBD1 (6 bases). CDR3 length: 17 amino acids. Trimming removed 0 bases at V and 7 bases at J, with 20 bases between. Germline lookup yields CDR1 ENHRY and CDR2 SYGVKD. The CDR3 DNA is TGTGCCATCAGTGAGTCGACCGGTAAAGGGGGAAAGCATACGCAGTATTTT. Its translation: CAISESTGKGGKHTQYF.

V usage is TRBV5-1 and J usage is TRBJ2-4; TRBD2 aligns across 13 bases. Germline lookup yields CDR1 SGHRS and CDR2 YFSETQ. The CDR3 sequence is 20 residues long. V trimming: 5 bases; J trimming: 0 bases; junction bases outside the gene matches: 14. The CDR3 DNA reads TGCGCCAGCAGGGAAGACGGACTAGCGGGGGCCGGAATAGCCAAAAACATTCAGTACTTC. Protein sequence: CASREDGLAGAGIAKNIQYF.

CDR3 loop: CASSLEGSPSTDTQYF. CDR3 nucleotide sequence: TGTGCCAGCAGCTTGGAGGGCAGTCCAAGCACAGATACGCAGTATTTT. This rearrangement joins TRBV5-4 to TRBJ2-3; D gene unclear. The CDR3 runs 16 residues. The germline V gene has CDR1 SGHNT and CDR2 YYREEE (reference sequence). The ends were cut back, 0 bases at V and 0 bases at J, with 11 bases in the middle.

This clone has more than one count but fewer than ten. The chain joins TRBV29-1 to TRBJ2-3; the match to TRBD1 covers 8 bases. The V and J ends lost 1 base and 4 bases, in that order; junction bases with no gene match: 1. The CDR3 runs 13 residues. CDR1 and CDR2 (germline): SQVTM, ANQGSEA. In DNA, the CDR3 is TGCAGCGTTGAAGTGACAGGGGCAGATACGCAGTATTTT. Its translation: CSVEVTGADTQYF.

The chain's CDR3 is CAISGQEPRTDTQYF. CDR3 DNA sequence: TGTGCCATCAGTGGACAAGAACCGAGGACAGATACGCAGTATTTT. The rearrangement links TRBV10-3 to TRBJ2-3; D gene unclear. The V end lost 4 bases, the J end lost 3 bases, and 14 bases lay between the germline ends. Germline V gene data show CDR1 as ENHRY and CDR2 as SYGVKD. The CDR3 has 15 amino acids.

V is TRBV7-6 and J is TRBJ2-5; 8 nucleotides agree with TRBD1. V lost 1 base and J lost 3; bases outside the gene matches: 7. The CDR3 loop spans 16 amino acids. CDR1 is SGHVS and CDR2 is FNYEAQ in the germline V gene. The CDR3 bases are TGTGCCAGCAGCTTAGAGACCGGACAGGGTAAAGAGACCCAGTACTTC. This gives the protein CASSLETGQGKETQYF.

This chain connects TRBV18 to TRBJ2-7; D not certain. CDR1 and CDR2 (germline): KGHSH, LQKENI. Trimming took 6 bases from V and 8 from J, leaving 11 bases between them. The CDR3 has 11 amino acids. Here the CDR3 reads CASSEGLQQYF. For the CDR3, the DNA is TGTGCCAGCTCGGAAGGATTGCAGCAGTACTTC.

This chain links TRBV19 with TRBJ1-5; D is uncertain. The CDR3 consists of 12 residues. Germline V gene sequence: CDR1 LNHDA, CDR2 SQIVND (reference sequence). Trimming removed 6 bases from V and 5 bases from J, with 8 bases in between. The CDR3 reads CASSLPYQPQHF. CDR3 bases: TGTGCCAGTAGCCTCCCGTATCAGCCCCAGCATTTT. The whole variable domain, remainder taken from reference TRBV19 and TRBJ1-5, is DGGITQSPKYLFRKEGQNVTLSCEQNLNHDAMYWYRQDPGQGLRLIYYSQIVNDFQKGDIAEGYSVSREKKESFPLTVTSAQKNPTAFYLCASSLPYQPQHFGDGTRLSIL.

The rearrangement uses TRBV5-6 and TRBJ2-1; TRBD1 matches 7 bases. Germline trimming cut 4 bases from V and 7 bases from J; bases unmatched to any gene: 14. The V gene's germline CDR1 is SGHDT and CDR2 YYEEEE. The CDR3 length is 16 residues. As DNA, the CDR3 is TGTGCCAGCAGCCTTGCGACAGGGTTTCTTGGGAATGAGCAGTTCTTC. Translating gives CASSLATGFLGNEQFF.

This sequence joins TRBV18 and TRBJ2-1; D remains unclear. V lost 2 bases and J lost 7, with 6 bases in between. Germline V gene data show CDR1 as KGHSH and CDR2 as LQKENI. The CDR3 length is 12 residues. CDR3 sequence reads: CASSPNGNEQFF. The CDR3 nucleotides are TGTGCCAGCTCACCAAATGGGAATGAGCAGTTCTTC.

The V and J genes are TRBV13 and TRBJ2-6; D not certain. Germline V gene data show CDR1 as PRHDT and CDR2 as FYEKMQ (reference sequence). CDR3 size: 18 residues. V was trimmed by 0 bases and J by 2 bases, leaving 14 bases between them. The CDR3 bases are TGTGCCAGCAGCTTAGGCCTAATCGCAGGAACTGGGGCCAACGTCCTGACTTTC. This gives the protein CASSLGLIAGTGANVLTF. Based on the CDR3 plus reference TRBV13 and TRBJ2-6, the full variable domain is AAGVIQSPRHLIKEKRETATLKCYPIPRHDTVYWYQQGPGQDPQFLISFYEKMQSDKGSIPDRFSAQQFSDYHSELNMSSLELGDSALYFCASSLGLIAGTGANVLTFGAGSRLTVL.

The chain links TRBV29-1 to TRBJ1-5, with D uncertain. The germline CDR1 and CDR2 sequences are SQVTM and ANQGSEA. Deletions cut 4 bases from V and 3 bases from J, with 13 bases between. The CDR3 covers 14 residues. CDR3 loop: CSVVIDSDNQPQHF. As DNA, the CDR3 is TGCAGCGTTGTAATTGACTCTGACAATCAGCCCCAGCATTTT. Drawing the rest from reference TRBV29-1 and TRBJ1-5, the complete variable domain is SAVISQKPSRDICQRGTSLTIQCQVDSQVTMMFWYRQQPGQSLTLIATANQGSEATYESGFVIDKFPISRPNLTFSTLTVSNMSPEDSSIYLCSVVIDSDNQPQHFGDGTRLSIL.

The chain has TRBV29-1 and TRBJ2-5, with D perhaps TRBD2 (5 bases). V shed 6 bases and J shed 5 bases, with 13 bases lying between them. The CDR3 spans 12 residues. Germline-derived CDR1 and CDR2 are SQVTM and ANQGSEA. Here the CDR3 reads CSVATGGETQYF. As DNA, the CDR3 is TGCAGCGTAGCCACCGGCGGGGAGACCCAGTACTTC.

The rearrangement uses TRBV6-6 and TRBJ2-1; D remains unclear. Trimming cost V 5 bases and J 4 bases, with 12 bases left between them. CDR3 length: 14 residues. Germline CDR1 and CDR2: MNHNY and SVGAGI (reference sequence). The CDR3 nucleotides read TGTGCCAGCAGTACCGGCGGCTTATACAATGAGCAGTTCTTC. Protein product: CASSTGGLYNEQFF.

J is TRBJ2-5 and V is TRBV20-1; D is undetermined. Germline values: CDR1 DFQATT, CDR2 SNEGSKA (reference sequence). CDR3 size: 11 residues. The ends were cut back, 1 base at V and 5 bases at J, with 5 bases in the middle. CDR3 amino acids: CSARASETQYF. The CDR3 DNA is TGCAGTGCTAGAGCATCGGAGACCCAGTACTTC.

The sample holds a few counts of this clone. The CDR3 region is CASRGYRDSLHF. In DNA form, the CDR3 reads TGTGCCAGCAGGGGGTACCGGGATTCCCTCCACTTT. The J gene is TRBJ1-6, the V gene TRBV2; unclear D gene. The CDR3 has 12 residues. The V end lost 6 bases, the J end lost 14 bases, and 14 bases lay between the germline ends. CDR1 is SNHLY, CDR2 FYNNEI, per germline.

This clone was counted once. This rearrangement joins TRBV4-3 to TRBJ2-3; D is unclear. There are 13 residues in the CDR3. Deletions cut 1 base from V and 4 bases from J, with 6 bases between. Germline V gene sequence: CDR1 LGHNA, CDR2 YSLEER. CDR3 bases: TGCGCCAGCAGCCAAGTTAGAGCAGATACGCAGTATTTT. This encodes CASSQVRADTQYF.

This clone came up a few times. This chain links TRBV6-5 with TRBJ2-3; possibly TRBD1 for D (5 bases). The CDR3 runs 14 residues. In germline, CDR1 is MNHEY, CDR2 SVGAGI. Trimming pared 2 bases from V and 5 bases from J, leaving 11 bases between. The CDR3 DNA is TGTGCCAGCAGTTACAACAGGAAGGGAGATACGCAGTATTTT. It specifies CASSYNRKGDTQYF.

The CDR3 sequence is CASSLGYTDTQYF. The CDR3 bases are TGTGCCAGCAGCTTGGGATACACAGATACGCAGTATTTT. V gene TRBV7-2 combines with J gene TRBJ2-3; D not resolved. The CDR3 spans 13 residues. Per germline, CDR1 SGHTA and CDR2 FQGNSA. Trimming shortened V by 3 bases and J by 2 bases, and 6 bases separated the two germline ends.

This clone has only one observation. This chain joins TRBV29-1 and TRBJ2-1; D is perhaps TRBD1 (5 bases). The V end lost 0 bases, the J end lost 7 bases, and 10 bases lay between the germline ends. Germline V gene data show CDR1 as SQVTM and CDR2 as ANQGSEA. The CDR3 spans 13 residues. The CDR3 bases are TGCAGCGTTGAAGATCCCCAGGGAAATGAGCAGTTCTTC. Its protein product is CSVEDPQGNEQFF.

The gene calls are TRBV5-1 and TRBJ1-2; possible D gene TRBD1, 6 bases. CDR3 length: 13 residues. V was clipped by 3 bases and J by 8 bases, with 14 bases between them. Germline V gives CDR1 SGHRS, CDR2 YFSETQ. CDR3 sequence: CASSSGQIVGYTF. The DNA for the CDR3 is TGCGCCAGCAGCTCAGGACAGATCGTAGGCTACACCTTC.

This clone was detected only a few times. V and J are TRBV28 and TRBJ2-2; TRBD1 aligns across 7 bases. Germline trimming cut 4 bases from V and 0 bases from J; bases unmatched to any gene: 2. The CDR3 runs 15 residues. Germline V gives CDR1 MDHEN, CDR2 SYDVKM. CDR3 sequence (DNA): TGTGCCAGCAGTTCGACAGGGACGAACACCGGGGAGCTGTTTTTT. Its protein product is CASSSTGTNTGELFF.

In this sample, this clone turned up a few times. In nucleotides, the CDR3 is TGCAGCGTTGTACTTCAGGCTATTGGCGAGCAGTACTTC. Translation: CSVVLQAIGEQYF. V usage is TRBV29-1 and J usage is TRBJ2-7; D remains ambiguous. Deletions cut 4 bases from V and 6 bases from J, with 16 bases between. Germline lookup yields CDR1 SQVTM and CDR2 ANQGSEA. The length of the CDR3 is 13 residues.

The chain recombines TRBV29-1 with TRBJ1-2, with 8 bases lining up with TRBD1. Germline CDR1 and CDR2: SQVTM and ANQGSEA. The CDR3 sequence is 13 residues long. J was trimmed by 5 bases and V by 7 bases; bases with no gene match: 9. The CDR3: CSGPLDRAYGYTF. The CDR3 coding sequence is TGCAGCGGGCCTCTGGACAGGGCTTATGGCTACACCTTC.

The chain employs TRBV7-9 and TRBJ2-7; D is uncertain. CDR3 length: 14 amino acids. The germline V gene has CDR1 SEHNR and CDR2 FQNEAQ (reference sequence). V lost 2 bases and J lost 2, with 10 bases in between. The CDR3 nucleotides read TGTGCCAGCAGCTTACCGTTCCGGGCCTACGAGCAGTACTTC. Translating it yields CASSLPFRAYEQYF.